The 10 T cell receptor beta chains presented below share a single source sample, sequenced in a study of cytomegalovirus exposure and HLA in healthy donors. 60 Vbeta and 13 Jbeta primers were used in PCR. Assay used: immunoSEQ multiplex PCR; TCRdb lists only in-frame clones, some missing. The sample lists approximately 150,000 clones; 80% to 90% were seen once. Source material: PBMCs. The receptor set was obtained from a boy aged 2 to 10 in good health and CMV-seronegative.

This rearrangement joins TRBV19 to TRBJ1-1, with D uncertain. The CDR3 has 15 residues. Between the trimmed V and J ends, which lost 1 base and 3 bases, there was a span of 12 bases. The germline gives CDR1 LNHDA, CDR2 SQIVND (reference sequence). DNA for the CDR3: TGTGCCAGTAGTATAGGTCGGGGTGTGGACACTGAAGCTTTCTTT. Encoded protein: CASSIGRGVDTEAFF.

This clone was counted a single time. This chain joins TRBV6-5 and TRBJ1-3; TRBD1 might be the D (5 bases). Trimming took off 5 bases at V and 5 bases at J, with 13 bases between the two ends. Germline values: CDR1 MNHEY, CDR2 SVGAGI. The CDR3 runs to 14 residues. CDR3 amino acids: CASSEVTGRNTIYF. The CDR3 region has the DNA TGTGCCAGCAGTGAAGTTACAGGTAGAAACACCATATATTTT.

Here the CDR3 reads CASSLLQGRGYTF. CDR3 DNA: TGTGCCAGCAGCTTATTACAGGGACGTGGCTACACCTTC. The V and J genes are TRBV7-9 and TRBJ1-2, with D possibly TRBD1 on 6 matching bases. There are 13 residues in the CDR3. The germline V gene encodes CDR1 SEHNR and CDR2 FQNEAQ (reference sequence). With 2 bases removed from V and 7 bases from J, the gap between germline ends came to 11 bases.

This sequence joins TRBV5-3 and TRBJ2-7, with 9 bases lining up with TRBD1. TRBV5-3 belongs to the ORF category, with a function that is uncertain. The CDR3 has 13 amino acids. With 0 bases clipped from V and 9 bases from J, the junction kept 4 bases outside the gene matches. For the CDR3, the DNA is TGTGCCAGAAGCTTGGGGGACAGGGTCGCGCAGTACTTC. This gives the protein CARSLGDRVAQYF.

This clone has only one observation. The V call is TRBV18, the J call TRBJ1-5; 8 bases match TRBD1. Trimming took 5 bases from V and 0 from J; bases not matched to a gene: 3. The CDR3 has 15 residues. In germline, CDR1 is KGHSH, CDR2 LQKENI. The CDR3 reads CASSSGQGSNQPQHF. DNA for the CDR3: TGTGCCAGCTCATCAGGACAGGGTAGCAATCAGCCCCAGCATTTT.

The chain recombines TRBV2 with TRBJ2-1; tentatively, D is TRBD1 (6 bases). Per germline, CDR1 SNHLY and CDR2 FYNNEI. V lost 5 bases to trimming and J lost 12 bases, with 11 bases between them. This CDR3 is 11 amino acids long. The DNA of the CDR3 is TGTGCCAGCAGTCCAGGACAGATGCAGTTCTTC. Amino acid sequence: CASSPGQMQFF.

This clone was recorded many times. The gene calls are TRBV10-1 and TRBJ2-2; 10 bases agree with TRBD2. Germline V gene data show CDR1 as WNHNN and CDR2 as SYGVQD (reference sequence). The trim removed 0 bases at V and 5 bases at J, leaving 6 bases unmatched. This CDR3 contains 17 residues. The CDR3 here is CASSESILAGVTGELFF. DNA of the CDR3: TGCGCCAGCAGTGAGTCGATCCTAGCGGGGGTAACCGGGGAGCTGTTTTTT.

The CDR3 DNA reads TGTGCCAGCAGCTTACTCGAGCGGGGAACCTACGAGCAGTACTTC. Translated, it gives CASSLLERGTYEQYF. V usage is TRBV7-8 and J usage is TRBJ2-7; TRBD2 matches 7 bases. The CDR3 runs 15 residues. With V trimmed by 2 bases and J by 2 bases, 6 bases remained unmatched. Germline V CDR1 and CDR2: SGHVS, FQNEAQ. Complete variable domain (other parts from reference TRBV7-8 and TRBJ2-7): GAGVSQSPRYKVAKRGQDVALRCDPISGHVSLFWYQQALGQGPEFLTYFQNEAQLDKSGLPSDRFFAERPEGSVSTLKIQRTQQEDSAVYLCASSLLERGTYEQYFGPGTRLTVT.

In its sample, this clone was seen a few times. This rearrangement joins TRBV5-1 to TRBJ2-7, with TRBD1 as a possible D gene (6 bases). The V gene lost 1 base and the J gene lost 2 bases, with 13 bases spanning the gap. The CDR3 runs 15 residues. Germline loops: CDR1 SGHRS, CDR2 YFSETQ. Here the CDR3 DNA reads TGCGCCAGCAGCTTGACCGGACAGACGACCTACGAGCAGTACTTC. Its translation is CASSLTGQTTYEQYF.

The V and J genes are TRBV9 and TRBJ2-6; D is perhaps TRBD2 (6 bases). Trimming pared 0 bases from V and 2 bases from J, leaving 12 bases between. Germline loops: CDR1 SGDLS, CDR2 YYNGEE. The CDR3 extends over 17 amino acids. DNA of the CDR3: TGTGCCAGCAGCGTAGCAGTGACGGGGGCTGGGGCCAACGTCCTGACTTTC. Amino acids: CASSVAVTGAGANVLTF.